This TCR beta chain is from a study of CD8 T cells in ankylosing spondylitis. Whole-study findings and limits: Clones linked with disease were CD8+ and fairly uncommon in the peripheral blood. Previously reported in reactive arthritis synovial fluid and blood were some of the motif variants. A TCR beta motif made of about 8 highly homologous variants seemed typical of ankylosing spondylitis blood. As reported, disease-linked clones showed significant enrichment in matched ankylosing spondylitis synovial fluid.

Library preparation for TCR beta used quantitative 5'-RACE with molecular barcodes. TCRdb reprocessed the 5' RACE reads with MiXCR, giving one entry per CDR3 protein. The repertoire includes a few hundred thousand distinct CDR3 sequences, around 8% of them detected once, and approximately 14% sits in the top ten. Trimming took 7 bases from V and 0 from J, leaving 10 bases between them. CDR3 length: 15 residues. Germline assignment: CDR1 SGHTA and CDR2 FQGNSA. Note on this clonotype: Antigen: not known.

Material for sequencing was blood, either unsorted or a sorted T cell fraction (not recorded which). The receptor's source is a male donor with ankylosing spondylitis. This chain connects TRBV7-2 to TRBJ2-6, with TRBD2 as a possible D gene (5 bases). The CDR3 loop is CASIRRHSGANVLTF. DNA of the CDR3: TGTGCCAGCATCCGGAGGCACTCTGGGGCCAACGTCCTGACTTTC.